These 20 T cell receptor beta chains were sequenced from one sample in a study of shared clonotypes between healthy human individuals. Sequencing was performed with immunoSEQ multiplex PCR; in TCRdb, only in-frame clones are kept and a portion is missing. The sample contains approximately 100,000 clones, 68% of which appear only once. Sequencing input: memory CD8+ T cells sorted from blood. Regarding subset: CD45RO+ cells pooled with CCR7-negative TemRA cells. The receptors were sampled from a woman under 40 in good health.

This CDR3 reads CASSTQGATNEKLFF. The CDR3 region has the DNA TGTGCCAGCAGCACCCAGGGGGCAACTAATGAAAAACTGTTTTTT. The chain is built from TRBV21-1 and TRBJ1-4; TRBD1 was called by the table and not checked on the DNA. TRBV21-1 is a pseudogene locus. The CDR3 totals 15 residues.

This clone was picked up many times. The chain is built from TRBV5-1 and TRBJ2-5; the D gene is possibly TRBD2 (6 bases). From germline, CDR1 is SGHRS and CDR2 YFSETQ. CDR3 length: 16 amino acids. The V gene lost 2 bases and the J gene lost 5 bases, with 19 bases spanning the gap. The CDR3, as DNA: TGCGCCAGCAGCTTAACTCAGGGAGGCCTCAGGGAGACCCAGTACTTC. This encodes CASSLTQGGLRETQYF.

This clone was found once. V and J are TRBV27 and TRBJ1-2; 7 bases line up with TRBD1. Germline loops: CDR1 MNHEY, CDR2 SMNVEV (reference sequence). V lost 1 base, J lost 3 bases, and 5 bases stayed unmatched. The CDR3 covers 15 residues. The DNA of the CDR3 is TGTGCCAGCAGTTTATTGACAGGGCCCGACTATGGCTACACCTTC. The encoded protein is CASSLLTGPDYGYTF.

The V and J genes are TRBV7-9 and TRBJ1-5; no definite D call. Germline V gives CDR1 SEHNR, CDR2 FQNEAQ (reference sequence). V gave up 5 bases and J gave up 4 bases, with 9 bases separating them. The CDR3 is 13 residues long. CDR3 protein: CASSPDGNQPQHF. In nucleotides, the CDR3 is TGTGCCAGCAGCCCGGACGGGAATCAGCCCCAGCATTTT.

This clone occurred a few times. The chain carries TRBV2 and TRBJ1-2; D unresolved. Germline loops: CDR1 SNHLY, CDR2 FYNNEI. CDR3 size: 10 residues. Trimming left V 3 bases short and J 7 bases short, with 3 bases between. CDR3 sequence: CASSEGGYTF. For the CDR3, the DNA is TGTGCCAGCAGTGAGGGTGGCTACACCTTC.

The V and J genes are TRBV29-1 and TRBJ2-1; TRBD2 aligns across 9 bases. The CDR3 totals 19 residues. J gave up 2 bases and V 6 bases, and 20 bases lay outside the gene matches. Germline CDR1 reads SQVTM; CDR2 reads ANQGSEA. The CDR3: CSVYKGPDSGRGAYNEQFF. As DNA, the CDR3 is TGCAGCGTCTACAAGGGACCTGATAGCGGGAGAGGGGCCTACAATGAGCAGTTCTTC.

The chain couples TRBV2 to TRBJ1-1; a weak D match, TRBD1 (6 bases). Germline CDR1 is SNHLY and CDR2 is FYNNEI. V was clipped by 1 base and J by 1 base, with 16 bases between them. This CDR3 spans 17 amino acids. CDR3 region: CASSEVGGPIGNTEAFF. CDR3 nucleotides: TGTGCCAGCAGTGAAGTCGGGGGGCCCATTGGGAACACTGAAGCTTTCTTT.

This clone has at least ten counts. This chain connects TRBV15 to TRBJ2-3; 7 bases map to TRBD2. J lost 6 bases, V lost 0 bases, and 6 bases had no gene match. The germline V gene encodes CDR1 LNHNV and CDR2 YYDKDF (reference sequence). CDR3 size: 15 residues. The CDR3 sequence is CATSRDRGGSDTQYF. As DNA, the CDR3 is TGTGCCACCAGCAGAGATAGGGGCGGGAGTGATACGCAGTATTTT.

The chain is built from TRBV5-4 and TRBJ2-7, with D tentatively TRBD1 (6 bases). The CDR3 spans 14 residues. Germline values: CDR1 SGHNT, CDR2 YYREEE (reference sequence). Trimming removed 0 bases at V and 2 bases at J, with 9 bases between. The DNA for the CDR3 is TGTGCCAGCAGCTTGGCCAAGGGGGCCTACGAGCAGTACTTC. Amino acids: CASSLAKGAYEQYF.

V usage is TRBV9 and J usage is TRBJ2-7; D may correspond to TRBD1 or TRBD2 (5 bases each). The CDR3 is made up of 15 amino acids. The V end was cut by 4 bases, the J end by 7 bases, with 21 bases between. Germline CDR1 is SGDLS and CDR2 is YYNGEE. In DNA, the CDR3 is TGTGCCAGCAGCCCGAATCTAGGGACCCTTAATGAGCAGTACTTC. Encoded protein: CASSPNLGTLNEQYF.

This clone occurred many times. Other DNA sequences within the sample encode an identical CDR3. The chain couples TRBV6-1 to TRBJ1-5; 7 positions match TRBD1. This CDR3 is built from 15 residues. Germline CDR1 reads MNHNS; CDR2 reads SASEGT. Trimming at V came to 1 base and at J to 6 bases, leaving 6 bases not matched to a gene. CDR3 coding DNA: TGTGCCAGCAGTGAAGAGGAAGGGGGCGGTCAGCCCCAGCATTTT. The encoded protein is CASSEEEGGGQPQHF.

The chain combines TRBV28 with TRBJ2-7; D gene unclear. Germline V CDR1 and CDR2: MDHEN, SYDVKM. V lost 1 base and J lost 7, with 8 bases in between. The CDR3 consists of 12 residues. CDR3 nucleotides: TGTGCCAGCAGTTTATTGGGCGGAGAGCAGTACTTC. Encoded protein: CASSLLGGEQYF.

This chain joins TRBV4-1 and TRBJ1-6; a possible D gene is TRBD1 (5 bases). Germline assignment: CDR1 MGHRA and CDR2 YSYEKL. The CDR3 length is 14 residues. Trimming took off 1 base at V and 9 bases at J, with 10 bases between the two ends. For the CDR3, the DNA is TGCGCCAGCAGCCAAGTCAGGGAGGCTTCACCCCTCCACTTT. This sequence encodes CASSQVREASPLHF.

The chain couples TRBV6-4 to TRBJ2-7; D might be TRBD2 (6 bases). In germline, CDR1 is MRHNA, CDR2 SNTAGT. This CDR3 comprises 14 residues. The V end was cut by 5 bases, the J end by 6 bases, with 17 bases between. CDR3 DNA sequence: TGTGCCAGCAGTTACATGGAGGGTGTGGGCGAGCAGTACTTC. Its protein is CASSYMEGVGEQYF.

This clone was seen just once. This sequence joins TRBV28 and TRBJ2-7, with TRBD2 as a possible D gene (6 bases). V was clipped by 6 bases and J by 7 bases, with 16 bases between them. In germline, CDR1 is MDHEN, CDR2 SYDVKM. This CDR3 region has 13 residues. The DNA for the CDR3 is TGTGCCAGCAGCCGGGGGACTCCCCTTGAGCAGTACTTC. The encoded protein is CASSRGTPLEQYF.

This chain joins TRBV7-7 and TRBJ2-5; 9 positions match TRBD2. With V trimmed by 6 bases and J by 4 bases, 9 bases remained unmatched. The CDR3 is 15 amino acids. CDR1 is SSHAT and CDR2 is FNYEAQ in the germline V gene (reference sequence). The DNA of the CDR3 is TGTGCCAGCAGTTCGAGCGGGAGGCCGGGAGAGACCCAGTACTTC. Protein product: CASSSSGRPGETQYF.

The chain couples TRBV13 to TRBJ2-1; 7 nucleotides line up with TRBD2. The V segment lost 5 bases and the J segment 5 bases; nucleotides outside the gene matches: 12. CDR1 and CDR2 (germline): PRHDT, FYEKMQ (reference sequence). There are 16 residues in the CDR3. The CDR3 loop reads CASSPVVLADNNEQFF. The CDR3 DNA sequence: TGTGCCAGCAGCCCAGTCGTGCTAGCGGATAACAATGAGCAGTTCTTC.

The table lists this clone with many counts. V gene TRBV6-5 combines with J gene TRBJ2-1; TRBD2 aligns across 11 bases. The CDR3 totals 16 residues. V shed 1 base and J 10 bases; nucleotides not matched to a gene: 9. The germline CDR1 and CDR2 sequences are MNHEY and SVGAGI. The CDR3 nucleotides read TGTGCCAGCAGTTACTTACTAGCGGGAGTTGGAGGAGAGCAGTTCTTC. It is translated as CASSYLLAGVGGEQFF.

V is TRBV5-4 and J is TRBJ2-5; perhaps TRBD2 as D (6 bases). Germline loops: CDR1 SGHNT, CDR2 YYREEE (reference sequence). With 0 bases removed from V and 2 bases from J, the gap between germline ends came to 8 bases. CDR3 length: 14 residues. The CDR3 loop is CASSLGTIQETQYF. DNA of the CDR3: TGTGCCAGCAGCTTGGGGACTATACAAGAGACCCAGTACTTC.

The rearrangement links TRBV30 to TRBJ1-4; the D gene is possibly TRBD1 (5 bases). Germline-derived CDR1 and CDR2 are GTSNPN and SVGIG (reference sequence). V lost 4 bases, J lost 10 bases, and 22 bases lay in between. The CDR3 is made up of 15 amino acids. The DNA of the CDR3 is TGTGCCTGGAATTCTCGGACAAGTAATGATGGAAAACTGTTTTTT. Residues: CAWNSRTSNDGKLFF.